Below, one TCR beta chain is given with its context. Its antigen is still unknown. No base-level quality is on record; no much larger clone is a single base apart. TCRbeta CDR3 regions were amplified from genomic DNA by means of the immunoSEQ Assay, a bias-controlled multiplex PCR. The original pipeline was this. The number of nucleated cells in each sample was estimated by amplification of reference gene primers within the assay. Sequence reads were collapsed and filtered to measure the absolute abundance of every unique TCRbeta CDR3 rearrangement. For each sample, productive Simpson clonality was calculated by taking the square root of Simpson's diversity index across productive rearrangements. TCRdb obtained this table from immuneACCESS and retained in-frame rearrangements with V and J assigned. These tables miss some clones; where compared with another copy, unresolved V genes account for less than half of the shortfall, and the remainder is unexplained. That table furnishes V, J and clone size, whereas the DNA furnished D and trimming. Present in this sample are under 200,000 clones, about 85% of which were seen just once. The top ten constitute approximately 9.4% of the sample.

For CDR1 and CDR2, the germline V gene lists SNHLY and FYNNEI. The CDR3 runs 13 residues from the cysteine to the phenylalanine. The sequence is cut down to CDR3 DNA, 39 bases in frame from base 1. For this chain, trimming is 6 bases at the V end and 5 bases at the J end, and the number of junction bases without a gene match is 1. This record belongs to a study of blood T cell repertoires in COVID-19 (TCRdb year 2020). For the study in its entirety: The collaborator samples originated in the United States, Italy and Spain and spanned the acute and convalescent phases of COVID-19. Subjects who had been exposed to COVID-19, were actively infected with it, or had recovered from it provided the deeply sampled blood TCRbeta repertoires that made up the dataset. Where HLA class I and class II types were available, the types were taken from metadata supplied by the sample provider, not from assay-based typing. A freely available public database, intended as a resource for researchers studying the immune response to SARS-CoV-2, is where the repertoires were released. The material from the prospective study consisted of cDNA or gDNA derived from T cells, B-cell-depleted T cells, or PBMCs. Samples were obtained from the ongoing ImmuneRACE study (first 160 participants) and from some 1,300 subjects provided by 6 global collaborators. A de-identified subject ID, COVID-19 status, age in years and sex were almost always included in the sample metadata.

The collaborating institutions used their own protocols to collect whole blood in K2EDTA tubes. For TCRbeta analysis, collaborator samples were shipped as frozen whole blood, as isolated PBMCs, or as DNA extracted from either sample type. The research as a whole found: Clinical and demographic metadata were provided uncurated, with the amount varying by source and participant.

The receptor chain draws on TRBV2 and TRBJ2-1; TRBD2 fits 10 bases in the junction. The TCR was taken from a woman over 75 with acute or convalescent COVID-19. What was sequenced was peripheral blood. CDR3 protein: CASRGLANNEQFF. The nucleotides read TGTGCCAGCAGGGGACTAGCGAACAATGAGCAGTTCTTC.